The sequence of this TCR beta chain was determined in a study of T cell changes during pregnancy in multiple sclerosis. There are 15 residues in the CDR3. Germline CDR1 PRHDT, CDR2 FYEKMQ (reference sequence). After removal of 5 bases from V and 2 bases from J, the junction contained 8 bases not matched to a gene. Sequencing was performed with immunoSEQ multiplex PCR; in TCRdb, only in-frame clones are kept and a portion is missing. The sample yields fewer than 90,000 clones, about 93% seen once. This specimen consisted of peripheral blood, obtained in the first trimester of pregnancy. The sequence was obtained from a female donor with multiple sclerosis, enrolled in a pregnancy study. This chain joins TRBV13 and TRBJ2-7; 8 bases are a match to TRBD1. CDR3 coding DNA: TGTGCCAGCAGCCACCGACAGGGGCATCCCTACGAGCAGTACTTC. This translates into CASSHRQGHPYEQYF.